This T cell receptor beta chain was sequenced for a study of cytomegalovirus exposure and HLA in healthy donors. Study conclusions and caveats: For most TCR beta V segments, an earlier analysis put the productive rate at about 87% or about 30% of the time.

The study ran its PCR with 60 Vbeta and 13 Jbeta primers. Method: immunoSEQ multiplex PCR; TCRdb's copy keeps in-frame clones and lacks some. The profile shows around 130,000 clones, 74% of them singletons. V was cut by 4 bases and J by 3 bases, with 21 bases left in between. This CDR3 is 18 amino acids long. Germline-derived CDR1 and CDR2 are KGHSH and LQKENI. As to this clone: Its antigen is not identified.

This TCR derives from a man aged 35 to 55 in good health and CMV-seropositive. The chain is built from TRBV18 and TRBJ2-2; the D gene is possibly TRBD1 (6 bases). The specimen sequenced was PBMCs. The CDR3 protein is CASSQRMVGDTDTGELFF. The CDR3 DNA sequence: TGTGCCAGCTCACAAAGGATGGTCGGGGACACCGACACCGGGGAGCTGTTTTTT. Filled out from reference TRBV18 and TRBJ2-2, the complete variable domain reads NAGVMQNPRHLVRRRGQEARLRCSPMKGHSHVYWYRQLPEEGLKFMVYLQKENIIDESGMPKERFSAEFPKEGPSILRIQQVVRGDSAAYFCASSQRMVGDTDTGELFFGEGSRLTVL.